Each of the 14 T cell receptor beta chains below was sequenced from the same sample in a study of T-cell reconstitution after alpha-beta-depleted transplantation in children (dated by TCRdb to the mid-2010s). Library preparation employed PCR. Instrument on record: Illumina HiSeq 2500. To normalize quantification of the TCRbeta repertoire, the TCR libraries were built with molecular barcoding that relied on unique molecular identifiers. The public sequencing data were trimmed at Q25 with fastp and processed into clonotypes with MiXCR by TCRdb, which kept only in-frame beta chains. Under each unique CDR3 protein, matching rows form one entry showing the most common genes and DNA. Across this sample there are more than 450,000 distinct CDR3 sequences, with approximately 20% seen only once. The ten largest clonotypes hold 2.5% to 3.5% of the sample. This material consisted of PBMCs from the stem cell graft donor, taken from the stem cell graft. Every receptor here comes from a human donor who donated a stem cell graft to a child with acute lymphoblastic leukemia.

This clonotype was recorded only once. This chain connects TRBV20-1 to TRBJ2-3; D remains ambiguous. CDR1 and CDR2 (germline): DFQATT, SNEGSKA (reference sequence). Trimming took 4 bases from V and 6 from J, leaving 20 bases between them. This CDR3 comprises 15 residues. The CDR3: CSATSRAGSLDTQYF. CDR3 sequence (DNA): TGCAGTGCTACTTCTCGCGCCGGATCCCTTGATACGCAGTATTTT.

The chain links TRBV9 to TRBJ1-1; the D is unclear. Germline V gives CDR1 SGDLS, CDR2 YYNGEE. This CDR3 region has 13 residues. V was trimmed by 4 bases and J by 7 bases, leaving 14 bases between them. CDR3 DNA sequence: TGTGCCAGCAGCAACCAGGACGGATATGAAGCTTTCTTT. It translates to CASSNQDGYEAFF.

This clonotype appeared a few times. This rearrangement joins TRBV27 to TRBJ2-5, with D possibly matching TRBD1 (6 bases). CDR1 is MNHEY and CDR2 is SMNVEV in the germline V gene (reference sequence). Trimming removed 6 bases from V and 3 bases from J, with 17 bases in between. The CDR3 covers 15 residues. Here the CDR3 DNA reads TGTGCCAGCAGGCCCTTTAACAGGGAAAAAGAGACCCAGTACTTC. This translates into CASRPFNREKETQYF.

The chain recombines TRBV12-3 or TRBV12-4 with TRBJ2-7; possibly TRBD2 for D (5 bases). This CDR3 is built from 16 residues. Trimming stripped 1 base from V and 2 bases from J, with 15 bases between. Here the CDR3 reads CASSLGVGRGAYEQYF. CDR3 nucleotide sequence: TGTGCCAGCAGTTTAGGGGTAGGACGGGGTGCCTACGAGCAGTACTTC.

This clonotype has just a few counts. The chain couples TRBV5-1 to TRBJ1-5; no clear D. In germline, CDR1 is SGHRS, CDR2 YFSETQ. This CDR3 is 13 amino acids long. Trimming left V 1 base short and J 3 bases short, with 5 bases between. The CDR3 loop is CASSLLANQPQHF. CDR3 sequence (DNA): TGCGCCAGCAGCTTGTTAGCCAATCAGCCCCAGCATTTT.

This clonotype appeared a few times. This sequence joins TRBV12-3 or TRBV12-4 and TRBJ2-7, with D perhaps being TRBD1 or TRBD2 (6 bases each). CDR3 length: 14 residues. V gave up 3 bases and J gave up 7 bases, with 16 bases separating them. CDR3 coding DNA: TGTGCCAGCAGTTTCACCACGGGGGCTGGTGAGCAGTACTTC. Its translation: CASSFTTGAGEQYF.

This clonotype has a handful of counts. CDR3 loop: CATSRDWTVQPQHF. CDR3 DNA: TGTGCCACCAGCAGAGATTGGACCGTGCAGCCCCAGCATTTT. The gene calls are TRBV15 and TRBJ1-5; D is unresolved. The V gene lost 0 bases and the J gene lost 7 bases, with 10 bases spanning the gap. This CDR3 region has 14 residues. Germline assignment: CDR1 LNHNV and CDR2 YYDKDF (reference sequence).

In this sample, this clonotype turned up many times. The chain has TRBV7-8 and TRBJ1-1, with D uncertain. The CDR3 loop spans 14 amino acids. Germline V gene sequence: CDR1 SGHVS, CDR2 FQNEAQ. Trimming left V 1 base short and J 3 bases short, with 9 bases between. The chain's CDR3 is CASSLDPGYTEAFF. CDR3 bases: TGTGCCAGCAGCTTAGATCCGGGGTACACTGAAGCTTTCTTT.

CDR3 protein: CATSLTSGATNTGELFF. As DNA, the CDR3 is TGTGCCACCAGCCTGACTAGCGGGGCGACGAACACCGGGGAGCTGTTTTTT. The chain links TRBV24-1 to TRBJ2-2; 11 positions match TRBD2. J lost 0 bases, V lost 7 bases, and 6 bases had no gene match. The CDR3 spans 17 residues. The germline CDR1 and CDR2 sequences are KGHDR and SFDVKD.

The gene calls are TRBV5-1 and TRBJ2-7, with 13 bases that match TRBD2. The CDR3 spans 16 residues. Germline V gene sequence: CDR1 SGHRS, CDR2 YFSETQ. V shed 6 bases, J shed 0 bases, and the junction held 6 bases outside the gene matches. The CDR3 DNA reads as TGCGCCAGCAAGAAGTGGACTAGCGGGGGCTCCTACGAGCAGTACTTC. Its protein is CASKKWTSGGSYEQYF.

CDR3 loop: CASSYQSTSGANEQFF. CDR3 nucleotides: TGCGCCAGCAGCTACCAATCGACTAGCGGGGCCAATGAGCAGTTCTTC. The chain is built from TRBV5-1 and TRBJ2-1, with 11 bases identical to TRBD2. Germline-derived CDR1 and CDR2 are SGHRS and YFSETQ. CDR3 size: 16 residues. V shed 3 bases and J 6 bases; nucleotides not matched to a gene: 8.

This clonotype was counted many times. The J gene is TRBJ2-2, the V gene TRBV5-1, with 9 bases matching TRBD1. This CDR3 is 15 amino acids long. In germline, CDR1 is SGHRS, CDR2 YFSETQ. After removal of 5 bases from V and 5 bases from J, the junction contained 7 bases not matched to a gene. The CDR3 DNA reads TGCGCCAGCAGTTCTACAGGGGGCGGGACCGGGGAGCTGTTTTTT. This encodes CASSSTGGGTGELFF.

The chain couples TRBV10-3 to TRBJ2-7; 10 nucleotides match TRBD1. The CDR3 is 15 residues long. Unmatched junction bases numbered 5, after V lost 4 bases and J lost 2 bases. The germline CDR1 and CDR2 sequences are ENHRY and SYGVKD. The CDR3 region is CAISADRGQTYEQYF. The CDR3, as DNA: TGTGCCATCAGTGCTGACAGGGGGCAAACCTACGAGCAGTACTTC.

The chain joins TRBV5-4 to TRBJ2-1, with 8 bases that match TRBD2. CDR1 SGHNT and CDR2 YYREEE come from the germline V gene (reference sequence). CDR3 length: 15 amino acids. Trimming took 4 bases from V and 5 from J; bases not matched to a gene: 8. CDR3 loop: CASSRGGAGDNEQFF. The CDR3 bases are TGTGCCAGCAGCCGCGGGGGAGCGGGGGACAATGAGCAGTTCTTC.